This T cell receptor beta chain appears in the sequencing data of a study of blood T cell repertoires in COVID-19. In the study overall: Sample material is recorded as cDNA or gDNA derived from T cells, B-cell-depleted T cells, or PBMCs.

The length of the CDR3 is 14 residues. The germline V gene has CDR1 SNHLY and CDR2 FYNNEI. Trimming removed 5 bases from V and 1 base from J, with 11 bases in between. Per the authors' pipeline: Amplification from reference gene primers served as the basis for estimated nucleated cell counts. Sequencing used immunoSEQ multiplex PCR; TCRdb keeps in-frame clones, though not all of them. Clone size and the V and J calls come from that table; the DNA yielded D and trimming. This sample yields some 140,000 clones, of which around 83% are seen a single time; about 18% belongs to the top ten. The source material was PBMCs or T cells enriched from blood (not recorded which). The gene calls are TRBV2 and TRBJ1-1; maybe TRBD1 (6 bases). This clonotype was sampled from a young man who had recovered from COVID-19. DNA for the CDR3: TGTGCCAGCAGTCGTCTGACAGGGAACACTGAAGCTTTCTTT. Translation: CASSRLTGNTEAFF.